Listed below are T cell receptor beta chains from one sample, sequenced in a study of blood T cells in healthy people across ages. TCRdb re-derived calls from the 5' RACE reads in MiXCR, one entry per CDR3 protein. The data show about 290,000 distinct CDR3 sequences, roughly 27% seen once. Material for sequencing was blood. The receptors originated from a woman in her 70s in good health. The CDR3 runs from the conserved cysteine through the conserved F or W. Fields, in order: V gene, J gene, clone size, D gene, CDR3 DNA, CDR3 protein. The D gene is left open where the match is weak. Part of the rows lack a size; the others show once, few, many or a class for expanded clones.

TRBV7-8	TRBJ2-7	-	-	TGTGCCAGCAGCGGGAGGGGACAAAGACCTTACGAGCAGTACTTC	CASSGRGQRPYEQYF
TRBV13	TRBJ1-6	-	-	TGTGCCAGCAGCATCCGGGACGGAGGGGACTCACCCCTCCACTTT	CASSIRDGGDSPLHF
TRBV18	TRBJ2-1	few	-	TGTGCCAGCTCACCCCACAGGGAGGGGAATGAGCAGTTCTTC	CASSPHREGNEQFF
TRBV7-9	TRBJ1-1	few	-	TGTGCCAGCAGCTTATCCGGCACTGAAGCTTTCTTT	CASSLSGTEAFF
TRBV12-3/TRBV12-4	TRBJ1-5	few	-	TGTGCCAGCAGCCCAAACAGGGAGCGTAGCAATCAGCCCCAGCATTTT	CASSPNRERSNQPQHF
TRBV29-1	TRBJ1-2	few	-	TGCAGCGTTGTGAAAATGGGGGGGGCAAACTATGGCTACACCTTC	CSVVKMGGANYGYTF
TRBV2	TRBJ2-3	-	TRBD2	TGTGCCAGCGCGGGACTAGCGGGGCTAAGCACAGATACGCAGTATTTT	CASAGLAGLSTDTQYF
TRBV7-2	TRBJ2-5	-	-	TGTGCCAGCAGCCCCGACAGGTTCCAGTACTTC	CASSPDRFQYF
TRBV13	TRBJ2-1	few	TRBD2	TGTGCCAGCAGCTTAGCTTCGGGAGGGGGACAAGATGAGCAGTTCTTC	CASSLASGGGQDEQFF
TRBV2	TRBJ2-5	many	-	TGTGCCAGCAGTTGGAGAGAGACCCAGTACTTC	CASSWRETQYF
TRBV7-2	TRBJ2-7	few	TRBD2	TGTGCCAGCAGCTTAGCGCCCAGCGGGGGACTCTACGAGCAGTACTTC	CASSLAPSGGLYEQYF
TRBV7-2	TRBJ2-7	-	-	TGTGCCAGCAGCTTAGCGGTACTTCGGGAGCAGTACTTC	CASSLAVLREQYF
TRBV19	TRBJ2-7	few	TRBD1	TGTGCCAGCCGGGACAGGGCGGACGAGCAGTACTTC	CASRDRADEQYF
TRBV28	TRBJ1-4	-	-	TGTGCCAGCAGCTGGGTCGGGGGGTCAAATGAAAAACTGTTTTTT	CASSWVGGSNEKLFF
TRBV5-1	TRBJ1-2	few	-	TGCGCCAGCAGCTTGATGGACGGCGACTATGGCTACACCTTC	CASSLMDGDYGYTF
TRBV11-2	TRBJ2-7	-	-	TGTGCCAGCAGCTTTGTCGGATACGAGCAGTACTTC	CASSFVGYEQYF
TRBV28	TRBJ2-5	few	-	TGTGCCAGCAGTTTCATGACAGGGAGGGAGACCCAGTACTTC	CASSFMTGRETQYF
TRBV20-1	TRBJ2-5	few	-	TGCAGTGCTGATGAGTGGGAGGCCCAGTACTTC	CSADEWEAQYF
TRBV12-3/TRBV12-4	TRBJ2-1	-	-	TGTGCCAGCCAGGGTAAAATCTACAATGAGCAGTTCTTC	CASQGKIYNEQFF
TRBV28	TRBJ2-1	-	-	TGTGCCAGCGCCCAAGTGGGCAATGAGCAGTTCTTC	CASAQVGNEQFF
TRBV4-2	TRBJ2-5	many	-	TGTGCCAGCAGCCAAGATGCACCCGGAGCCCTCGGGTCGGCCCCACAAGAGACCCAGTACTTC	CASSQDAPGALGSAPQETQYF
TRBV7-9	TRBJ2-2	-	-	TGTGCCAGCAGCTTCGGTCTGCCCGGGGAGCTGTTTTTT	CASSFGLPGELFF
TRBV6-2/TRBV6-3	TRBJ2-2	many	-	TGTGCCAGCAGCTGGACAGACCCTCGAGTAAGGGAGCTGTTTTTT	CASSWTDPRVRELFF
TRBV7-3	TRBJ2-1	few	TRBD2	TGTGCCAGCAGCCCATCGGGACTAGATTTCGATGAGCAGTTCTTC	CASSPSGLDFDEQFF
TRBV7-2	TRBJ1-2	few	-	TGTGCCAGCAGCCCTTCGGCTGGGGGCTACACCTTC	CASSPSAGGYTF
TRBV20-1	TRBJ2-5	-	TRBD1	TGCAGTGGAGACAGGGGACAAGAGACCCAGTACTTC	CSGDRGQETQYF
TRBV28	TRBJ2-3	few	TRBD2	TGTGCCAGCAGTGTCGGGACTAGCGGGATGTTAGGTACGCAGTATTTT	CASSVGTSGMLGTQYF
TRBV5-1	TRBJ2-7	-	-	TGCGCCAGCAGCTTGGAGGGGGATCGACTGAAAACAACCTACGAGCAGCACTTC	CASSLEGDRLKTTYEQHF
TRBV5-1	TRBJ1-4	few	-	TGCGCCAGCAGCAAAGACGGCTCAACTAATGAAAAACTGTTTTTT	CASSKDGSTNEKLFF
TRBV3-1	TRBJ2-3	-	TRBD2	TGTGCCAGCAGCCTTGGGCTAGCGGGAGGCTGGGGCACAGATACGCAGTATTTT	CASSLGLAGGWGTDTQYF
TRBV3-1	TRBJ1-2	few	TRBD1	TGTGCCAGCAGCCAAGTATCAGGGGGGAGCGGCTACACCTTC	CASSQVSGGSGYTF
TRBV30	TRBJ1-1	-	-	TGCGCCTGGAGCAGGGGACGGCGTGAACTCGGTGAAGCCTTCTTT	CAWSRGRRELGEAFF
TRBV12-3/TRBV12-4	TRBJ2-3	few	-	TGTGCCAGCACCTTGGGGGATACGCAGTATTTT	CASTLGDTQYF
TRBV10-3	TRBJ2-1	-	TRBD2	TGTGCCATCAGTGAGTTTCCCGGGACTAGCGGCTACAATGAGCAGTTCTTC	CAISEFPGTSGYNEQFF
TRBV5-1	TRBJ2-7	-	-	TGCGCCAGCAGCTTCGAGGGTCCGTCCTACGAGCAGTACTTC	CASSFEGPSYEQYF
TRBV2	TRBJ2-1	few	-	TGTGCCAGCAACCCCGAGAGCTCCTACAATGAGCAGTTCTTC	CASNPESSYNEQFF
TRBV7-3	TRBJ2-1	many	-	TGTGCCAGCAGTTTCTCGGCTGCTCGCGGGACCTACAATGAGCAGTTCTTC	CASSFSAARGTYNEQFF
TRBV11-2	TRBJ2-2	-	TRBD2	TGTGCCAGCAGCTTACTAGCGGCCACCGGGGAGCTGTTTTTT	CASSLLAATGELFF
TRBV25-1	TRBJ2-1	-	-	TGTGCCAGCAGTAGGACAGACTACAATGAGCAGTTCTTC	CASSRTDYNEQFF
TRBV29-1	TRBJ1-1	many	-	TGCAGCGTTGAAGAGGTAGCAGGGGCCAACACTGAAGCTTTCTTT	CSVEEVAGANTEAFF
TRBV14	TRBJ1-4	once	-	TGTGCCAGCAGCCAAGATCTGAGGGCCGGAAAACTGTTTTTT	CASSQDLRAGKLFF
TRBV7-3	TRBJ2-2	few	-	TGTGCCAGCAGCTTACTAGGGCTGGGCCTCGGGGAGCTGTTTTTT	CASSLLGLGLGELFF
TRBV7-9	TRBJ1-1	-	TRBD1	TGTGCCAGCAGCTTAGCCGGGACAGGGAATACTGAAGCTTTCTTT	CASSLAGTGNTEAFF
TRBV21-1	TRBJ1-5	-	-	TGTGCCAGCAGCAATCAGGGTAGCAATCAGCCCCAGCATTTT	CASSNQGSNQPQHF
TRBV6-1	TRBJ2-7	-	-	TGTGCCAGCAACCGGGGCTACGAGCAGTACTTC	CASNRGYEQYF
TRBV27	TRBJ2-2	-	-	TGTGCCAGCAGTTTCTCGGTTGTGGGGGGGCTGTTTTTT	CASSFSVVGGLFF
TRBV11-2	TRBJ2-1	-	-	TGTGCCAGCAGCTTAGATCGGCCAAATGAGCAGTTCTTC	CASSLDRPNEQFF
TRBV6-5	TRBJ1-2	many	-	TGTGCCACCTCACCCTGGGAAGGGGGTATTGGCTACACCTTC	CATSPWEGGIGYTF
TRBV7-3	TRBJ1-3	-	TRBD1	TGTGCCAGCAGCGCGACAGGGATCGGAAACACCATATATTTT	CASSATGIGNTIYF